The 16 T cell receptor beta chains listed next were all sequenced from one sample in a study of cytomegalovirus exposure and HLA in healthy donors. Primers for the PCR totalled 60 Vbeta and 13 Jbeta. Clones were read by immunoSEQ multiplex PCR, and TCRdb kept only the in-frame ones, dropping some. The repertoire holds some 95,000 clones, with roughly 80% as singletons. Sequencing was carried out using PBMCs. The receptors originated from a man aged 45-65 years in good health and CMV-seropositive.

The chain joins TRBV13 to TRBJ1-2; D possibly corresponds to TRBD1 (6 bases). Per germline, CDR1 PRHDT and CDR2 FYEKMQ (reference sequence). This CDR3 region has 13 residues. Trimming shortened V by 5 bases and J by 3 bases, and 10 bases separated the two germline ends. CDR3 coding DNA: TGTGCCAGCAGCGAAGGACAGTACTATGGCTACACCTTC. Translation gives CASSEGQYYGYTF.

CDR3 DNA sequence: TGTGCCAGCTCACTGGGGGCCAGGGCCCTACAGAGCTCCTACAATGAGCAGTTCTTC. Protein sequence: CASSLGARALQSSYNEQFF. This rearrangement joins TRBV18 to TRBJ2-1; possibly TRBD1 for D (6 bases). Germline-derived CDR1 and CDR2 are KGHSH and LQKENI. This CDR3 spans 19 amino acids. V was pared by 4 bases and J by 0 bases, with 22 bases between.

This chain connects TRBV7-2 to TRBJ2-7; a possible D gene is TRBD1 (6 bases). Germline CDR1 is SGHTA and CDR2 is FQGNSA. Trimming removed 5 bases at V and 3 bases at J, with 8 bases between. The CDR3 has 12 amino acids. The chain's CDR3 is CASSRTVYEQYF. The CDR3 nucleotides read TGTGCCAGCAGCCGGACAGTCTACGAGCAGTACTTC.

The gene calls are TRBV5-1 and TRBJ2-4, with TRBD2 matching 10 bases. The J segment lost 14 bases and the V segment lost 0 bases, leaving 17 bases of the junction unmatched. Germline V lookup: CDR1 SGHRS, CDR2 YFSETQ. The CDR3 contains 17 residues. The CDR3 region is CASSLAWERGGSSSKYF. The CDR3 DNA is TGCGCCAGCAGCTTGGCCTGGGAGCGGGGGGGCTCGTCTTCTAAGTACTTC.

The sample holds one count of this clone. The chain links TRBV5-5 to TRBJ2-3; D is possibly TRBD2 (5 bases). Germline CDR1 SGHKS, CDR2 YYEKEE (reference sequence). The CDR3 is 16 amino acids. Trimming took off 4 bases at V and 3 bases at J, with 18 bases between the two ends. The CDR3 sequence: CASSPGLAHRTDTQYF. The DNA for the CDR3 is TGTGCCAGCAGCCCCGGACTGGCCCATCGGACAGATACGCAGTATTTT.

In this sample, this clone turned up a few times. The genes are TRBV7-2 and TRBJ2-7; 7 bases line up with TRBD2. The CDR3 length is 13 residues. V was clipped by 7 bases and J by 6 bases; unmatched bases: 9. Germline-derived CDR1 and CDR2 are SGHTA and FQGNSA. In DNA, the CDR3 is TGTGCCAGCACCGTACAAGGGAGGGGCGAGCAGTACTTC. Protein: CASTVQGRGEQYF.

The genes are TRBV6-5 and TRBJ1-2; 10 bases match TRBD1. Trimming took 4 bases from V and 6 from J; bases not matched to a gene: 5. Germline CDR1 MNHEY, CDR2 SVGAGI. The CDR3 spans 14 residues. The DNA of the CDR3 is TGTGCCAGCAGTTCCTGGGGGACAGGGGATGGCTACACCTTC. This codes for CASSSWGTGDGYTF.

A remark on this clone: Compared with germline, one end of the junction differs, possibly owing to a read error. The chain joins TRBV7-6 to TRBJ1-5; no firm D call. This CDR3 region has 13 residues. From germline, CDR1 is SGHVS and CDR2 FNYEAQ. DNA of the CDR3: TGTGCCAGCAGCTTCGATAGCAATCAGCCCCAGAATTTT. This translates into CASSFDSNQPQNF.

The CDR3 spells CASSPPRDSGNTIYF. In DNA form, the CDR3 reads TGCGCCAGCAGCCCGCCCAGGGACTCTGGAAACACCATATATTTT. V usage is TRBV5-1 and J usage is TRBJ1-3; tentative D call: TRBD1 (5 bases). Germline CDR1 is SGHRS and CDR2 is YFSETQ. The ends were cut back, 4 bases at V and 0 bases at J, with 11 bases in the middle. The CDR3 is 15 residues long.

The gene calls are TRBV7-2 and TRBJ2-7; 7 bases match TRBD2. The CDR3 has 15 residues. J gave up 3 bases and V 2 bases, and 7 bases lay outside the gene matches. Germline CDR1 is SGHTA and CDR2 is FQGNSA. As DNA, the CDR3 is TGTGCCAGCAGCTTATGGGTAGCGGGCGGCTACGAGCAGTACTTC. Translating gives CASSLWVAGGYEQYF.

The chain carries TRBV25-1 and TRBJ1-4; D call uncertain. V shed 3 bases and J shed 0 bases, with 14 bases lying between them. The CDR3 covers 17 residues. From germline, CDR1 is MGHDK and CDR2 SYGVNS. CDR3 in amino acids: CASSDPQFQATNEKLFF. In DNA form, the CDR3 reads TGTGCCAGCAGTGATCCCCAGTTTCAAGCAACTAATGAAAAACTGTTTTTT.

The gene calls are TRBV7-3 and TRBJ2-5; maybe TRBD2 (5 bases). The germline gives CDR1 SGHTA, CDR2 FQGTGA. With 6 bases removed from V and 6 bases from J, the gap between germline ends came to 14 bases. This CDR3 has 13 amino acids. The CDR3 loop is CASRPTSRKTQYF. The CDR3 nucleotides are TGTGCCAGCAGACCCACTAGTAGGAAGACCCAGTACTTC.

This chain links TRBV18 with TRBJ1-2, with D maybe TRBD1 (5 bases). CDR3 length: 14 residues. V was trimmed by 6 bases and J by 2 bases, leaving 13 bases between them. The V gene's germline CDR1 is KGHSH and CDR2 LQKENI. The chain's CDR3 is CASSEERGNYGYTF. DNA for the CDR3: TGTGCCAGCTCCGAGGAAAGGGGAAACTATGGCTACACCTTC.

The genes are TRBV11-1 and TRBJ2-3, with 8 bases matching TRBD2. J lost 3 bases, V lost 5 bases, and 10 bases had no gene match. The CDR3 is 16 residues long. The germline V gene has CDR1 SGHAT and CDR2 FQDESV (reference sequence). The DNA of the CDR3 is TGTGCCAGCAGCCTAAATCGGGGGGGCCTTACAGATACGCAGTATTTT. It specifies CASSLNRGGLTDTQYF.

The chain joins TRBV9 to TRBJ2-3; TRBD2 matches at 14 bases. The CDR3 is 18 residues long. V trimming: 4 bases; J trimming: 0 bases; junction bases outside the gene matches: 7. Germline V lookup: CDR1 SGDLS, CDR2 YYNGEE. The CDR3 sequence: CASSPGTSGGSSTDTQYF. CDR3 DNA: TGTGCCAGCAGCCCAGGGACTAGCGGGGGTTCTAGCACAGATACGCAGTATTTT.

The chain is built from TRBV6-5 and TRBJ2-5; 12 positions match TRBD2. Germline-derived CDR1 and CDR2 are MNHEY and SVGAGI. V shed 2 bases and J 5 bases; nucleotides not matched to a gene: 6. This CDR3 is built from 16 residues. CDR3 region: CASSYPASGGAETQYF. The CDR3 nucleotides are TGTGCCAGCAGTTACCCCGCTAGCGGGGGGGCGGAGACCCAGTACTTC.